This is a list of T cell receptor beta chains from one sample in a study of blood T cell repertoires in COVID-19. Here immunoSEQ multiplex PCR was the method, and the copy in TCRdb shows in-frame clones only, minus some. The data show about 120,000 clones, approximately 85% seen once. Source material: peripheral blood. Receptor source: a man of 80 years or more with acute or convalescent COVID-19. Both conserved end residues are part of each CDR3. Each record gives: V gene, J gene, clone size, D gene, CDR3 DNA, CDR3 protein. D genes are given only for firm matches. A clone size is listed for some rows: how often the clone was seen (once, few, many), or a class if it is expanded.

V gene: TRBV6-6
J gene: TRBJ1-3
clone size: once
D gene: -
CDR3 DNA: TGTGCCAGCAGTTCCCTGTACAGTAGCTCTGGAAACACCATATATTTT
CDR3 protein: CASSSLYSSSGNTIYF

V gene: TRBV28
J gene: TRBJ1-2
clone size: -
D gene: -
CDR3 DNA: TGTGCCAGCAGCACTAGGACCTATGGCTACACCTTC
CDR3 protein: CASSTRTYGYTF

V gene: TRBV18
J gene: TRBJ1-2
clone size: -
D gene: -
CDR3 DNA: TGTGCCAGCTCATTCCGGGACTATGGCTACACCTTC
CDR3 protein: CASSFRDYGYTF

V gene: TRBV18
J gene: TRBJ2-3
clone size: -
D gene: TRBD2
CDR3 DNA: TGTGCCAGCTCACCTCTGACTAGCGGGGGAACAGATACGCAGTATTTT
CDR3 protein: CASSPLTSGGTDTQYF

V gene: TRBV5-1
J gene: TRBJ1-5
clone size: -
D gene: -
CDR3 DNA: TGCGCCAGCAGCTTGGACGGCAGGGGCAATCAGCCCCAGCATTTT
CDR3 protein: CASSLDGRGNQPQHF

V gene: TRBV10-1
J gene: TRBJ1-2
clone size: -
D gene: -
CDR3 DNA: TGCGCCAGCAGTGATAGTTCGGAGCAGGGCTACACCTTC
CDR3 protein: CASSDSSEQGYTF

V gene: TRBV19
J gene: TRBJ1-5
clone size: -
D gene: -
CDR3 DNA: TGTGCCAGTAGTACTTTGGGCAGGGGCAATCAGCCCCAGCATTTT
CDR3 protein: CASSTLGRGNQPQHF

V gene: TRBV15
J gene: TRBJ2-4
clone size: -
D gene: -
CDR3 DNA: TGTGCCACCAGCATACCGGGACTTAGAAACATTCAGTACTTC
CDR3 protein: CATSIPGLRNIQYF

V gene: TRBV7-2
J gene: TRBJ2-3
clone size: -
D gene: TRBD2
CDR3 DNA: TGTGCCAGCAACCAGGAGAGCACTAGCGCCGCGGCGGCGCAGTATTTT
CDR3 protein: CASNQESTSAAAAQYF

V gene: TRBV30
J gene: TRBJ2-7
clone size: -
D gene: TRBD1
CDR3 DNA: TGTGCCTGGAGCAGACTGGACAGGGCATACTTC
CDR3 protein: CAWSRLDRAYF

V gene: TRBV6-5
J gene: TRBJ1-5
clone size: -
D gene: -
CDR3 DNA: TGTGCCAGCAGTTACGGCCTTGCTCAGCCCCAGCATTTT
CDR3 protein: CASSYGLAQPQHF

V gene: TRBV11-2
J gene: TRBJ1-1
clone size: -
D gene: -
CDR3 DNA: TGTGCCAGCAGCTTAGATCTCGCAGTCAGGAACACTGAAGCTTTCTTT
CDR3 protein: CASSLDLAVRNTEAFF

V gene: TRBV6-2/TRBV6-3
J gene: TRBJ1-1
clone size: -
D gene: -
CDR3 DNA: TGTGCCAGCAGTATCCCCACAGAGAACACTGAAGCTTTCTTT
CDR3 protein: CASSIPTENTEAFF

V gene: TRBV7-8
J gene: TRBJ2-7
clone size: few
D gene: TRBD1
CDR3 DNA: TGTGCCAGCAGCTCCATCCTCGGACAGGGCAGGAGTCCCTACGAGCAGTACTTC
CDR3 protein: CASSSILGQGRSPYEQYF

V gene: TRBV18
J gene: TRBJ2-7
clone size: -
D gene: -
CDR3 DNA: TGTGCCAGCTCTCCGGAGGGCGGGTACGAGCAGTACTTC
CDR3 protein: CASSPEGGYEQYF

V gene: TRBV5-4
J gene: TRBJ2-3
clone size: -
D gene: TRBD2
CDR3 DNA: TGTGCCAGCAGTTTAGCGGGGATCACAGATACGCAGTATTTT
CDR3 protein: CASSLAGITDTQYF

V gene: TRBV6-5
J gene: TRBJ1-1
clone size: -
D gene: TRBD1
CDR3 DNA: TGTGCCAGCAGTTACATGGGACAGGGCCCTGAAGCTTTCTTT
CDR3 protein: CASSYMGQGPEAFF

V gene: TRBV2
J gene: TRBJ1-4
clone size: -
D gene: -
CDR3 DNA: TGTGCCAGCACCGGGAGAGGGGAGGTGTTTTTT
CDR3 protein: CASTGRGEVFF

V gene: TRBV11-2
J gene: TRBJ2-5
clone size: -
D gene: -
CDR3 DNA: TGTGCCAGCAGCCGCCCCTCGCAGGGGCTAGAGACCCAGTACTTC
CDR3 protein: CASSRPSQGLETQYF

V gene: TRBV6-5
J gene: TRBJ1-5
clone size: -
D gene: -
CDR3 DNA: TGTGCCAGCAGTTACCCCACCGCAGGTGGCAATCAGCCCCAGCATTTT
CDR3 protein: CASSYPTAGGNQPQHF

V gene: TRBV7-8
J gene: TRBJ1-1
clone size: -
D gene: TRBD1
CDR3 DNA: TGTGCCAGCAGCTTTCCAGGGGGCACTGAAGCTTTCTTT
CDR3 protein: CASSFPGGTEAFF

V gene: TRBV7-3
J gene: TRBJ2-2
clone size: few
D gene: TRBD2
CDR3 DNA: TGTGCCAGCAGCTTCGCGGGAGGAAGTACCGGGGAGCTGTTTTTT
CDR3 protein: CASSFAGGSTGELFF

V gene: TRBV11-1
J gene: TRBJ1-4
clone size: -
D gene: TRBD1
CDR3 DNA: TGTGCCAGCAGCACACAGGGGTATGAAAAACTGTTTTTT
CDR3 protein: CASSTQGYEKLFF

V gene: TRBV7-3
J gene: TRBJ1-2
clone size: -
D gene: -
CDR3 DNA: TGTGCCAGCAGCTTAAAGGTCGGCGGAAACTATGGCTACACCTTC
CDR3 protein: CASSLKVGGNYGYTF

V gene: TRBV18
J gene: TRBJ1-1
clone size: -
D gene: TRBD1
CDR3 DNA: TGTGCCAGCTCGACCGGGACAGGGGACACTGAAGCTTTCTTT
CDR3 protein: CASSTGTGDTEAFF

V gene: TRBV14
J gene: TRBJ1-2
clone size: -
D gene: -
CDR3 DNA: TGTGCCAGCAGCTACAGGTGGCGGGGGGACTATGGCTACACCTTC
CDR3 protein: CASSYRWRGDYGYTF

V gene: TRBV10-3
J gene: TRBJ2-1
clone size: -
D gene: -
CDR3 DNA: TGTGCCATCACTTCGGGTTTTGGGGGACTGAAAGATGGTGAGCAGTTCTTC
CDR3 protein: CAITSGFGGLKDGEQFF

V gene: TRBV6-1
J gene: TRBJ1-2
clone size: -
D gene: -
CDR3 DNA: TGTGCCAGCAGTGAAAACCCCCTAGGGGGGGCGGGAGGCTACACCTTC
CDR3 protein: CASSENPLGGAGGYTF

V gene: TRBV19
J gene: TRBJ2-2
clone size: -
D gene: TRBD2
CDR3 DNA: TGTGCCAGTAGTATTGGAGGGGCGGGAGGAGGACCCACCGGGGAGCTGTTTTTT
CDR3 protein: CASSIGGAGGGPTGELFF

V gene: TRBV15
J gene: TRBJ1-2
clone size: -
D gene: -
CDR3 DNA: TGTGCCACCAGCAGAGCGGACAAATACTATGGCTACACCTTC
CDR3 protein: CATSRADKYYGYTF

V gene: TRBV29-1
J gene: TRBJ1-1
clone size: -
D gene: -
CDR3 DNA: TGCAGCGTTGAAGACCCCGCGGGGGCTGAAGCTTTCTTT
CDR3 protein: CSVEDPAGAEAFF

V gene: TRBV7-9
J gene: TRBJ1-6
clone size: -
D gene: -
CDR3 DNA: TGTGCCAGCACGGCAGGGGTGGGTTCACCCCTCCACTTT
CDR3 protein: CASTAGVGSPLHF

V gene: TRBV6-5
J gene: TRBJ1-1
clone size: -
D gene: TRBD1
CDR3 DNA: TGTGCCTCAGGGGGTAAGAACACTGAAGCTTTCTTT
CDR3 protein: CASGGKNTEAFF

V gene: TRBV5-8
J gene: TRBJ2-3
clone size: -
D gene: TRBD1
CDR3 DNA: TGTGCCAGCAGCCCAGACAGGGCGAATACGCAGTATTTT
CDR3 protein: CASSPDRANTQYF

V gene: TRBV18
J gene: TRBJ1-1
clone size: once
D gene: -
CDR3 DNA: TGTGCCAGCTCACCATGGGACATCTGGTTGAACACTGAAGCTTTCTTT
CDR3 protein: CASSPWDIWLNTEAFF

V gene: TRBV2
J gene: TRBJ1-1
clone size: -
D gene: TRBD1
CDR3 DNA: TGTGCCAGCAGTCGGACAGGGCCCGTTACTGAAGCTTTCTTT
CDR3 protein: CASSRTGPVTEAFF

V gene: TRBV10-3
J gene: TRBJ1-1
clone size: -
D gene: TRBD1
CDR3 DNA: TGTGCCATCAGGGCGGACAGGGAAAACACTGAAGCTTTCTTT
CDR3 protein: CAIRADRENTEAFF

V gene: TRBV2
J gene: TRBJ1-2
clone size: -
D gene: -
CDR3 DNA: TGTGCCAGCAGTGAACGGGGGAACTATGGCTACACCTTC
CDR3 protein: CASSERGNYGYTF

V gene: TRBV28
J gene: TRBJ1-3
clone size: -
D gene: TRBD1
CDR3 DNA: TGTGCCAGCAGTTTCCCCTCGGGACAGGGCTTAAACACCATATATTTT
CDR3 protein: CASSFPSGQGLNTIYF

V gene: TRBV5-1
J gene: TRBJ1-3
clone size: few
D gene: TRBD1
CDR3 DNA: TGCGCCAGCAGCGCGGACAGGGGTAAATCCGGAAACACCATATATTTT
CDR3 protein: CASSADRGKSGNTIYF

V gene: TRBV4-3
J gene: TRBJ1-1
clone size: few
D gene: -
CDR3 DNA: TGCGCCAGCAGCCCCGAGGTCCAGGGTGGAGCTGAAGCTTTCTTT
CDR3 protein: CASSPEVQGGAEAFF

V gene: TRBV7-6
J gene: TRBJ2-3
clone size: -
D gene: TRBD1
CDR3 DNA: TGTGCCAGCAGCTCGACAGGGATGGGCACAGATACGCAGTATTTT
CDR3 protein: CASSSTGMGTDTQYF

V gene: TRBV7-8
J gene: TRBJ1-5
clone size: -
D gene: -
CDR3 DNA: TGTGCCAGCAGTTTGGGCCCTTCCAGGCAGCCCCAGCATTTT
CDR3 protein: CASSLGPSRQPQHF

V gene: TRBV7-2
J gene: TRBJ2-7
clone size: -
D gene: TRBD1
CDR3 DNA: TGTGCCAGCCGCAACGGACAGGCTAGAGGTGAGCAGTACTTC
CDR3 protein: CASRNGQARGEQYF

V gene: TRBV7-3
J gene: TRBJ1-2
clone size: once
D gene: -
CDR3 DNA: TGTGCCAGCAGCGCGACAGGCAACTCTTATGGCTACACCTTC
CDR3 protein: CASSATGNSYGYTF

V gene: TRBV19
J gene: TRBJ2-7
clone size: once
D gene: TRBD1
CDR3 DNA: TGTGCCAGTAGTATGGGACAGGGGGCCTACGAGCAGTACTTC
CDR3 protein: CASSMGQGAYEQYF

V gene: TRBV6-2/TRBV6-3
J gene: TRBJ1-4
clone size: few
D gene: -
CDR3 DNA: TGTGCCAGCAGTTACACCGGCGGCCTTAATGAAAAACTGTTTTTT
CDR3 protein: CASSYTGGLNEKLFF

V gene: TRBV29-1
J gene: TRBJ2-3
clone size: -
D gene: -
CDR3 DNA: TGCAGCGTGAAGAGTGTATATGGCACAGATACGCAGTATTTT
CDR3 protein: CSVKSVYGTDTQYF

V gene: TRBV5-1
J gene: TRBJ2-1
clone size: -
D gene: TRBD1
CDR3 DNA: TGCGCCAGCAGCGGAGCCGGGACAGGGGGGCCCAATGAGCAGTTCTTC
CDR3 protein: CASSGAGTGGPNEQFF

V gene: TRBV18
J gene: TRBJ1-2
clone size: -
D gene: -
CDR3 DNA: TGTGCCAGCTCACCACCCCTTTTCTATGGCTACACCTTC
CDR3 protein: CASSPPLFYGYTF

V gene: TRBV3-1/TRBV3-2
J gene: TRBJ2-7
clone size: -
D gene: -
CDR3 DNA: TGTGCCAGCAGCCAAGAGGAGCGGCAGGTCGCCTCCTACGAGCAGTACTTC
CDR3 protein: CASSQEERQVASYEQYF

V gene: TRBV7-9
J gene: TRBJ1-6
clone size: -
D gene: TRBD1
CDR3 DNA: TGTGCCAGCAGCTTAGCGACAGGGGGCTATTCACCCCTCCACTTT
CDR3 protein: CASSLATGGYSPLHF

V gene: TRBV27
J gene: TRBJ1-1
clone size: -
D gene: -
CDR3 DNA: TGTGCCAGCAGTTTAAGACAGGAGAACACTGAAGCTTTCTTT
CDR3 protein: CASSLRQENTEAFF